These T cell receptor beta chains were read from a single sample in a study of blood T cell repertoires in COVID-19. Assay: immunoSEQ multiplex PCR; the TCRdb copy retains only in-frame clones and omits some. The repertoire has about 82,000 clones, around 88% of them found once; the top ten carry about a sixth. Sequenced sample: peripheral blood. The receptors originated from a woman aged 55-70 years with acute or convalescent COVID-19. CDR3s include the opening cysteine and the closing phenylalanine or tryptophan. A D gene is named only where the DNA matches it firmly.

J: TRBJ2-3
V: TRBV1
D: -
CDR3: CTSSQDGGTSGGGNTQYF

J: TRBJ1-1
V: TRBV27
D: -
CDR3: CASSLRAGLGTEAFF

J: TRBJ1-2
V: TRBV7-8
D: TRBD1
CDR3: CASSPQTGEYYGYTF

J: TRBJ2-7
V: TRBV7-2
D: -
CDR3: CASSLIETGEQYF

J: TRBJ2-7
V: TRBV15
D: -
CDR3: CATSRDGHGGSYEQYF

J: TRBJ2-1
V: TRBV18
D: -
CDR3: CASSPPVQSSYNEQFF

J: TRBJ1-4
V: TRBV5-1
D: -
CDR3: CASSPDSHNEKLFF

J: TRBJ1-5
V: TRBV20-1
D: -
CDR3: CSASGAGYGSNQPQHF

J: TRBJ1-2
V: TRBV5-4
D: -
CDR3: CASNPDSTNYGYTF

J: TRBJ2-1
V: TRBV5-1
D: TRBD2
CDR3: CASSLISSGGSSYNEQFF

J: TRBJ1-6
V: TRBV4-3
D: -
CDR3: CASSQEGGENSPLHF

J: TRBJ2-3
V: TRBV29-1
D: -
CDR3: CSVGPHTSTDTQYF

J: TRBJ2-1
V: TRBV7-9
D: -
CDR3: CASSLLLPYNEQFF

J: TRBJ1-5
V: TRBV7-8
D: -
CDR3: CASSLVGQARPQPQHF

J: TRBJ2-7
V: TRBV5-6
D: TRBD1
CDR3: CASSSRDRKIYYEQYF

J: TRBJ1-2
V: TRBV5-1
D: -
CDR3: CASSPDSTYGYTF

J: TRBJ1-1
V: TRBV6-1
D: TRBD1
CDR3: CASSEGQLFEAFF

J: TRBJ1-1
V: TRBV9
D: -
CDR3: CASSVKGRGTEAFF

J: TRBJ1-1
V: TRBV7-2
D: -
CDR3: CASSLEWVSPRGAFF

J: TRBJ1-2
V: TRBV5-1
D: TRBD1
CDR3: CASSLAQGAYGYTF

J: TRBJ1-1
V: TRBV29-1
D: -
CDR3: CSGGGTEAFF

J: TRBJ2-7
V: TRBV25-1
D: -
CDR3: CASSEEGRGLGGEQYF

J: TRBJ2-7
V: TRBV6-4
D: -
CDR3: CASEDSYEQYF

J: TRBJ1-2
V: TRBV7-2
D: TRBD1
CDR3: CASSLDQQGGYYGYTF

J: TRBJ2-1
V: TRBV7-9
D: TRBD2
CDR3: CASSLRSSGRQNEQFF

J: TRBJ2-7
V: TRBV10-3
D: TRBD1
CDR3: CAISGQGGRYEQYF

J: TRBJ1-2
V: TRBV7-9
D: -
CDR3: CASSLVAGGAGYTF

J: TRBJ1-5
V: TRBV6-6
D: -
CDR3: CASSWSQGGNQPQHF

J: TRBJ2-7
V: TRBV3-1/TRBV3-2
D: -
CDR3: CASSHTGRSLSYEQYF

J: TRBJ2-1
V: TRBV7-9
D: TRBD1
CDR3: CASSFQQGGNEQFF

J: TRBJ1-2
V: TRBV5-5
D: -
CDR3: CVSSGAVNYGYTF

J: TRBJ2-3
V: TRBV6-5
D: TRBD2
CDR3: CASSLTSGSVDTQYF

J: TRBJ2-7
V: TRBV5-8
D: TRBD1
CDR3: CASSPTGQGGEQYF

J: TRBJ1-5
V: TRBV30
D: TRBD1
CDR3: CAWSGTGVHQPQHF

J: TRBJ2-7
V: TRBV5-1
D: TRBD1
CDR3: CASSLGQGAYEQYF

J: TRBJ1-5
V: TRBV9
D: TRBD1
CDR3: CASSAGTGNQPQHF

J: TRBJ2-2
V: TRBV4-1
D: TRBD2
CDR3: CASSLSGAGGPNTGELFF

J: TRBJ1-5
V: TRBV19
D: TRBD1
CDR3: CASRQGQGNQPQHF

J: TRBJ1-2
V: TRBV5-4
D: -
CDR3: CASSLGTVNYGYTF

J: TRBJ2-2
V: TRBV5-6
D: TRBD1
CDR3: CASSSYRGANTGELFF

J: TRBJ1-1
V: TRBV27
D: -
CDR3: CASSFFAGDHQGTEAFF

J: TRBJ2-7
V: TRBV5-4
D: -
CDR3: CASSLGSPLVTTEQYF

J: TRBJ2-5
V: TRBV5-6
D: -
CDR3: CASSLGLAEQETQYF

J: TRBJ2-1
V: TRBV10-3
D: TRBD2
CDR3: CAIRPGLAGGPYEQFF

J: TRBJ1-3
V: TRBV4-3
D: -
CDR3: CASSQGLNSGNTIYF

J: TRBJ1-4
V: TRBV28
D: -
CDR3: CASSLGGAREKLFF

J: TRBJ2-3
V: TRBV6-6
D: TRBD2
CDR3: CASMSGTPRLTDTQYF

J: TRBJ1-2
V: TRBV5-1
D: TRBD1
CDR3: CASSLGHRGGEYSNYGYTF

J: TRBJ1-2
V: TRBV12-3/TRBV12-4
D: -
CDR3: CASSPTGYGYTF

J: TRBJ1-1
V: TRBV15
D: -
CDR3: CATSRDGEAWRAFF

J: TRBJ2-7
V: TRBV5-1
D: TRBD2
CDR3: CASSAGLAGGFSYEQYF

J: TRBJ1-4
V: TRBV6-6
D: -
CDR3: CASSLYQGSLNEKLFF